This is a list of T cell receptor beta chains from one sample in a study of blood T cell repertoires in COVID-19. Repertoires were generated with immunoSEQ multiplex PCR, while TCRdb's copy carries only in-frame clones and drops some. The table has tens of thousands of clones, about four fifths seen once. The sample was peripheral blood. The receptors derive from a woman aged 80 or older with active or convalescent COVID-19. Each CDR3 is given with its conserved first and last residue. D genes are given only for firm matches. Clone size is given for some rows only: seen once, a few or many times, or a class if the clone is expanded.

j_call clone_size v_call d_call cdr3_aa cdr3_nt
TRBJ2-1 - TRBV6-5 TRBD1 CASSWTGGNNEQFF TGTGCCAGCAGTTGGACAGGGGGAAACAATGAGCAGTTCTTC
TRBJ2-7 - TRBV6-5 - CASSSLGGWTYEQYF TGTGCCAGCAGTTCCCTTGGAGGGTGGACCTACGAGCAGTACTTC
TRBJ2-2 - TRBV27 - CASSTGYTGELFF TGTGCCAGCAGTACAGGGTACACCGGGGAGCTGTTTTTT
TRBJ2-1 - TRBV30 TRBD1 CAWGKQGGSYNEQFF TGTGCCTGGGGAAAACAGGGGGGATCCTACAATGAGCAGTTCTTC
TRBJ2-3 - TRBV3-1/TRBV3-2 - CASSHLHTDTQYF TGTGCCAGCAGCCATTTACACACAGATACGCAGTATTTT
TRBJ2-5 - TRBV30 - CAWSVLLGGLEETQYF TGTGCCTGGAGTGTACTCCTGGGGGGTCTGGAAGAGACCCAGTACTTC
TRBJ1-2 - TRBV5-4 - CASSSVGGAANYGYTF TGTGCCAGCAGCTCGGTAGGGGGGGCAGCTAACTATGGCTACACCTTC
TRBJ1-6 - TRBV7-2 TRBD1 CASSQTGDDSPLHF TGTGCCAGCAGCCAGACAGGGGACGACTCACCCCTCCACTTT
TRBJ2-7 - TRBV5-1 TRBD1 CASSEGASYEQYF TGCGCCAGCAGTGAGGGGGCCTCCTACGAGCAGTACTTC
TRBJ2-5 - TRBV6-2/TRBV6-3 TRBD1 CASSYGDRDQETQYF TGTGCCAGCAGTTACGGGGACAGGGATCAAGAGACCCAGTACTTC
TRBJ2-1 - TRBV6-6 - CASSDGVGNEQFF TGTGCCAGCAGCGACGGGGTGGGCAATGAGCAGTTCTTC
TRBJ1-6 - TRBV6-5 - CASTESSYNSPLHF TGTGCCAGCACCGAGAGCTCCTATAATTCACCCCTCCACTTT
TRBJ1-1 - TRBV6-6 - CASSYGQNTEAFF TGTGCCAGCAGTTACGGCCAGAACACTGAAGCTTTCTTT
TRBJ1-2 - TRBV7-9 TRBD1 CASSLGQGLVYTF TGTGCCAGCAGCTTAGGACAGGGGCTTGTCTACACCTTC
TRBJ1-5 - TRBV10-3 TRBD1 CAISEGTGHSNQPQHF TGTGCCATCAGTGAGGGGACAGGGCATAGCAATCAGCCCCAGCATTTT
TRBJ1-2 - TRBV13 - CASSPRGDYGYTF TGTGCCAGCAGCCCCCGGGGGGACTATGGCTACACCTTC
TRBJ2-3 - TRBV2 - CASSDGGASTDTQYF TGTGCCAGCAGTGATGGCGGGGCTAGCACAGATACGCAGTATTTT
TRBJ1-4 once TRBV4-3 - CASSQDRPDSNEKLFF TGCGCCAGCAGCCAAGATAGACCGGACTCTAATGAAAAACTGTTTTTT
TRBJ1-2 - TRBV24-1 - CATSEGQRDTF TGTGCCACCAGTGAGGGACAAAGGGACACCTTC
TRBJ2-3 few TRBV20-1 - CSASRDGTDTQYF TGCAGTGCTAGTCGGGATGGGACAGATACGCAGTATTTT
TRBJ2-3 - TRBV11-2 TRBD2 CASSLAFGGTDTQYF TGTGCCAGCAGCTTAGCTTTCGGGGGGACAGATACGCAGTATTTT
TRBJ1-2 few TRBV2 TRBD1 CASSEGQGYGYTF TGTGCCAGCAGTGAGGGACAGGGCTATGGCTACACCTTC
TRBJ2-7 - TRBV7-6 - CASSLVEGNYEQYF TGTGCCAGCAGCTTAGTAGAGGGAAACTACGAGCAGTACTTC
TRBJ1-2 - TRBV16 TRBD1 CASSQSLGQGVHGYTF TGTGCCAGCAGCCAATCCTTGGGCCAGGGGGTTCATGGCTACACCTTC
TRBJ1-1 - TRBV10-3 - CAIRNTGMDTEAFF TGTGCCATCAGGAACACAGGGATGGACACTGAAGCTTTCTTT
TRBJ2-5 - TRBV11-2 - CASSLFGTQETQYF TGTGCCAGCAGCTTATTTGGGACACAAGAGACCCAGTACTTC
TRBJ2-1 - TRBV9 TRBD2 CASSKGLAGLNEQFF TGTGCCAGCAGCAAGGGACTAGCGGGGCTCAATGAGCAGTTCTTC
TRBJ2-5 - TRBV6-1 - CASSESGLVIQTQYF TGTGCCAGCAGTGAATCCGGACTTGTCATCCAGACCCAGTACTTC
TRBJ1-1 - TRBV27 TRBD1 CASTPPDRGNTEAFF TGTGCCAGCACCCCCCCGGACAGGGGAAATACTGAAGCTTTCTTT
TRBJ2-5 - TRBV2 - CAGGTEQETQYF TGTGCCGGAGGGACAGAGCAAGAGACCCAGTACTTC
TRBJ1-2 - TRBV11-2 - CASSSPGLIGYGYTF TGTGCCAGCAGCTCCCCAGGCCTTATCGGCTATGGCTACACCTTC
TRBJ1-4 - TRBV28 TRBD1 CASSSFTGTVGNEKLFF TGTGCCAGCAGTTCCTTCACCGGGACAGTGGGGAATGAAAAACTGTTTTTT
TRBJ2-7 few TRBV7-8 TRBD2 CASSLGGVEQYF TGTGCCAGCAGCTTGGGAGGGGTCGAGCAGTACTTC
TRBJ1-2 - TRBV2 - CASVGGGHYGYTF TGTGCCAGCGTGGGAGGGGGTCACTATGGCTACACCTTC
TRBJ2-2 few TRBV6-5 TRBD2 CASSFSGGLNTGELFF TGTGCCAGCAGTTTTAGCGGGGGGTTGAACACCGGGGAGCTGTTTTTT
TRBJ2-3 once TRBV6-5 TRBD1 CASNVGQGSDTQYF TGTGCCAGCAATGTGGGACAGGGGTCAGATACGCAGTATTTT
TRBJ2-3 many TRBV9 - CASSAGGLGTQYF TGTGCCAGCAGCGCAGGGGGGCTAGGGACGCAGTATTTT
TRBJ1-1 - TRBV7-8 - CASSQISGTEAFF TGTGCCAGCAGCCAAATATCGGGCACTGAAGCTTTCTTT
TRBJ1-4 few TRBV5-1 - CASSPEEANEKLFF TGCGCCAGCAGCCCAGAGGAGGCTAATGAAAAACTGTTTTTT
TRBJ2-1 - TRBV5-4 TRBD2 CASSPGGGRSGFEQFF TGTGCCAGCAGCCCCGGCGGGGGGCGCAGCGGGTTTGAGCAGTTCTTC
TRBJ1-4 many TRBV19 - CASGGLDEKLFF TGTGCCAGTGGGGGCCTGGATGAAAAACTGTTTTTT
TRBJ1-6 - TRBV28 - CASKGQGSSPLHF TGTGCCAGCAAAGGGCAGGGAAGTTCACCCCTCCACTTT
TRBJ2-1 - TRBV7-2 TRBD2 CASSLASGGDNEQFF TGTGCCAGCAGCTTAGCTAGCGGGGGGGACAATGAGCAGTTCTTC
TRBJ1-6 - TRBV6-1 - CASSEGGDSPLHF TGTGCCAGCAGTGAAGGCGGGGATTCACCCCTCCACTTT
TRBJ1-1 - TRBV5-1 TRBD1 CASSSAGTGQYTEAFF TGCGCCAGCAGCTCAGCCGGGACAGGACAATACACTGAAGCTTTCTTT
TRBJ2-7 many TRBV15 - CATSREVGGEQYF TGTGCCACCAGCAGAGAGGTCGGGGGCGAGCAGTACTTC
TRBJ2-5 - TRBV6-6 - CASANPSLTQETQYF TGTGCCAGCGCAAATCCTAGCTTAACCCAAGAGACCCAGTACTTC
TRBJ1-2 - TRBV5-1 - CASSLGPQDGYTF TGCGCCAGCAGCTTGGGTCCCCAGGATGGCTACACCTTC
TRBJ1-5 once TRBV24-1 - CATMGQGKGSNQPQHF TGTGCCACCATGGGGCAGGGAAAGGGGAGCAATCAGCCCCAGCATTTT
TRBJ2-2 - TRBV24-1 - CATTTGRYTGELFF TGTGCCACCACCACGGGGAGGTACACCGGGGAGCTGTTTTTT
TRBJ2-2 - TRBV30 TRBD1 CAWRRGPGELFF TGTGCCTGGCGTAGGGGGCCCGGGGAGCTGTTTTTT
TRBJ1-5 - TRBV5-8 TRBD1 CASSLEGAVGQPQHF TGTGCCAGCAGCTTGGAGGGGGCGGTTGGCCAGCCCCAGCATTTT
TRBJ1-2 few TRBV7-9 TRBD1 CASSLVTGIENYGYTF TGTGCCAGCAGCTTAGTGACAGGGATTGAGAACTATGGCTACACCTTC
TRBJ2-1 - TRBV7-3 TRBD2 CASSLWAGGGNEQFF TGTGCCAGCAGCTTGTGGGCCGGCGGGGGCAATGAGCAGTTCTTC
TRBJ2-3 - TRBV6-5 TRBD2 CASTPWSGLADTQYF TGTGCCAGCACCCCCTGGAGCGGACTAGCAGATACGCAGTATTTT